Listed below are T cell receptor beta chains from one sample, sequenced in a study of blood T cell repertoires in COVID-19. Libraries were prepared by immunoSEQ multiplex PCR; TCRdb keeps only in-frame clonotypes and omits some of them. The data hold roughly 380,000 clones, with almost 90% observed a single time. Sequencing was carried out using PBMCs or T cells enriched from blood (not recorded which). The source is a woman in her 30s who had been exposed to COVID-19. The CDR3 runs from the conserved cysteine through the conserved F or W.

j_call v_call cdr3_aa
TRBJ2-6 TRBV9 CASTQVSPGANVLTF
TRBJ1-2 TRBV7-3 CASSFGQFYGYTF
TRBJ1-3 TRBV7-2 CASRRSTGSGNTIYF
TRBJ2-7 TRBV28 CASSPPTGLYEQYF
TRBJ2-7 TRBV15 CATSREVNGMGEQYF
TRBJ2-2 TRBV5-4 CASSFGSGAYTGELFF
TRBJ1-2 TRBV2 CAQRRNYGYTF
TRBJ2-1 TRBV27 CASSRTSGANNEQFF
TRBJ2-7 TRBV5-8 CASSLIQIPSYEQYF
TRBJ2-1 TRBV24-1 CATRLAGENEQFF
TRBJ1-1 TRBV21-1 CASSKPVRRGNTEAFF
TRBJ2-5 TRBV7-9 CASSPYSGREETQYF
TRBJ1-2 TRBV30 CAWTGSGGYTF
TRBJ1-2 TRBV30 CAWSVTGGLNGYTF
TRBJ2-7 TRBV11-2 CASRPIGGGLGYEQYF
TRBJ2-1 TRBV3-1/TRBV3-2 CASSQTLLTNNEQFF
TRBJ1-5 TRBV28 CASSLRWHGGGQAQHF
TRBJ1-4 TRBV7-2 CASSPDRGLGEKLFF
TRBJ2-1 TRBV12-5 CASGLPRLAGNEQFF
TRBJ2-7 TRBV30 CAGIRDSSYEQYF
TRBJ2-1 TRBV5-1 CASSFSGSYNEQFF
TRBJ1-2 TRBV30 CAWAGAPGQGPRGYGYTF
TRBJ1-1 TRBV5-6 CASSWEGQTEAFF
TRBJ1-2 TRBV6-5 CASSPEVNYGYTF
TRBJ2-3 TRBV11-2 CASILQGGDTQYF
TRBJ1-2 TRBV5-1 CASSLSGSDGYTF
TRBJ2-1 TRBV3-1/TRBV3-2 CASSPTGDSYNEQFF
TRBJ1-4 TRBV25-1 CASAFSGGPGEKLFF
TRBJ2-1 TRBV5-4 CASSFERAYNEQFF
TRBJ2-7 TRBV5-1 CASSLILGYEQYF
TRBJ2-7 TRBV28 CASSPLRASGRAGEQYF
TRBJ2-7 TRBV27 CASSVRDRSSYEQYF
TRBJ2-1 TRBV10-1 CASSEFGSGINNEQFF
TRBJ1-1 TRBV6-5 CASSYSGTSEAFF
TRBJ1-1 TRBV7-2 CASSPQVKAFF
TRBJ1-1 TRBV6-5 CASAMSGERTEAFF
TRBJ2-3 TRBV4-1 CASSGDIASTDTQYF
TRBJ1-1 TRBV19 CASSIGAGMWGTEAFF
TRBJ2-7 TRBV27 CASRRERESSYEQYF
TRBJ1-6 TRBV30 CAWSVGGQPYNSPLHF
TRBJ1-4 TRBV9 CASSVGQGATNEKLFF
TRBJ2-7 TRBV7-8 CASSRSGSKSYEQYF
TRBJ1-5 TRBV7-8 CASSSLLEEPQHF
TRBJ1-5 TRBV5-4 CASSEAGLGQPQHF
TRBJ2-2 TRBV6-5 CASSKVDWSSGELFF
TRBJ1-5 TRBV15 CATSRYASNQPQHF
TRBJ1-2 TRBV28 CASSSLQGGYGYTF
TRBJ2-5 TRBV6-2/TRBV6-3 CASSLRDIQETQYF
TRBJ2-1 TRBV11-2 CASSLVLASGNEQFF
TRBJ1-4 TRBV7-2 CASSGRDYREKLFF
TRBJ2-1 TRBV11-2 CASSLGLGVREQFF
TRBJ2-5 TRBV6-5 CASSNTGRETQYF
TRBJ2-5 TRBV4-1 CASSQEGASGRRETQYF
TRBJ2-5 TRBV5-6 CASSLSTVPETQYF
TRBJ2-1 TRBV9 CASSPRIAASYNEQFF
TRBJ2-4 TRBV10-3 CATGTVSNIQYF
TRBJ2-6 TRBV28 CASLSGGSSGANVLTF
TRBJ2-2 TRBV5-5 CASSLETRGGTGELFF
TRBJ1-4 TRBV30 CAWTISGVGEKLFF